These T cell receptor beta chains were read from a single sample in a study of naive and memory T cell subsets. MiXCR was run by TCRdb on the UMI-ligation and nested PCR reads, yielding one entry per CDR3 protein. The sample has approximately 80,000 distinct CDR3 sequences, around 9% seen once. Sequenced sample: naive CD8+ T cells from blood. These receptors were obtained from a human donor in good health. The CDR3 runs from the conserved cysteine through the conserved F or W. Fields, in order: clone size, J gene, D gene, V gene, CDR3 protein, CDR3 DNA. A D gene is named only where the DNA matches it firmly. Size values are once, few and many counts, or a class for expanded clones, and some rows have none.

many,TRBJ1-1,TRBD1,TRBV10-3,CAISELTGVNTEAFF,TGTGCCATCAGTGAGCTGACAGGGGTCAACACTGAAGCTTTCTTT
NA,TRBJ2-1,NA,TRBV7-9,CASSLTGTQNEQFF,TGTGCCAGCAGCTTAACCGGGACACAGAATGAGCAGTTCTTC
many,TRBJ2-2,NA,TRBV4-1,CASSQGTVNTGELFF,TGCGCCAGCAGCCAAGGGACGGTGAACACCGGGGAGCTGTTTTTT
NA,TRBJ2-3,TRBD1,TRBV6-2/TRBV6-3,CASSYVPGTEISTDTQYF,TGTGCCAGCAGTTACGTACCCGGGACAGAGATTAGCACAGATACGCAGTATTTT
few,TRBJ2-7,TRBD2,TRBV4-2,CASSHELAGGTSYEQYF,TGTGCCAGCAGCCACGAGTTAGCGGGAGGAACCTCTTACGAGCAGTACTTC
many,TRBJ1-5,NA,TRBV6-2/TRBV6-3,CASSYVTGNFLGNQPQHF,TGTGCCAGCAGTTACGTTACAGGGAATTTTCTTGGCAATCAGCCCCAGCATTTT
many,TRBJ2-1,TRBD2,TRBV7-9,CASRTSGSLHEQFF,TGTGCCAGCAGAACTAGCGGGAGTTTACATGAGCAGTTCTTC
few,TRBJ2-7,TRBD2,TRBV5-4,CASSLGLAGVASYEQYF,TGTGCCAGCAGCTTAGGACTAGCGGGAGTCGCCTCCTACGAGCAGTACTTC
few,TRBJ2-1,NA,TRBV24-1,CATSAYGEQFF,TGTGCCACCAGTGCATACGGTGAGCAGTTCTTC
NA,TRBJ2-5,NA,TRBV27,CASSLPGEETQYF,TGTGCCAGCAGTTTACCGGGAGAGGAGACCCAGTACTTC
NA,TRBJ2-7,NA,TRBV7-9,CASSLDLENEQYF,TGTGCCAGCAGCTTAGACCTCGAGAACGAGCAGTACTTC
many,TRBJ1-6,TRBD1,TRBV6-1,CASSERTGLNSPLHF,TGTGCCAGCAGTGAACGGACAGGCTTGAATTCACCCCTCCACTTT
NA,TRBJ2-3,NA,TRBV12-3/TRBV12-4,CASNQIAGDTQYF,TGTGCCAGCAACCAAATAGCTGGAGATACGCAGTATTTT
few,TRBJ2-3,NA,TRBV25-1,CASSVGADTQYF,TGTGCCAGCAGCGTGGGCGCAGATACGCAGTATTTT
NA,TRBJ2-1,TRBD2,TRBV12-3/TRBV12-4,CASSLAGTIYNEQFF,TGTGCCAGCAGTTTAGCGGGGACTATCTACAATGAGCAGTTCTTC
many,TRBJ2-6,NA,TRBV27,CASSQVSGANVLTF,TGTGCCAGCAGTCAGGTCTCTGGGGCCAACGTCCTGACTTTC
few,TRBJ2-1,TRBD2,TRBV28,CASSLLAGPNEQFF,TGTGCCAGCAGTTTACTAGCGGGCCCCAATGAGCAGTTCTTC
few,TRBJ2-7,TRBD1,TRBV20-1,CSAFSWDRGQHEQYF,TGCAGTGCTTTCTCCTGGGACAGGGGGCAGCACGAGCAGTACTTC
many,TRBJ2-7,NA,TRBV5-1,CASSFNSGEQYF,TGCGCCAGCAGCTTCAATTCGGGCGAGCAGTACTTC
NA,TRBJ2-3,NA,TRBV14,CASSQELEVDTQYF,TGTGCCAGCAGCCAAGAACTAGAGGTGGATACGCAGTATTTT
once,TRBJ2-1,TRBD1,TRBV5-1,CASSSPGQGPYNEQFF,TGCGCCAGCAGCTCGCCGGGACAGGGGCCTTACAATGAGCAGTTCTTC
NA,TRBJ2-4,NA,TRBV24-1,CATSDTDEGAKNIQYF,TGTGCCACCAGTGACACGGATGAGGGAGCCAAAAACATTCAGTACTTC
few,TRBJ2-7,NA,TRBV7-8,CASSFRARRVDEQYF,TGTGCCAGCAGCTTCAGGGCCAGGCGGGTGGACGAGCAGTACTTC
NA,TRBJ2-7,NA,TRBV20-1,CSAEDDTGGLKQYF,TGCAGTGCGGAAGACGACACTGGCGGCCTCAAGCAGTACTTC
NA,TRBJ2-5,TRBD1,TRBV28,CASSEKRTGAILGETQYF,TGTGCCAGCAGTGAAAAGCGGACAGGGGCCATTTTAGGGGAGACCCAGTACTTC
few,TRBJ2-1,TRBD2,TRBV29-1,CSVDSGRAAGEQFF,TGCAGCGTTGACAGCGGGAGGGCCGCTGGTGAGCAGTTCTTC
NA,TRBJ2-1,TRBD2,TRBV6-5,CAITGLASYNEQFF,TGTGCCATCACGGGACTAGCGTCCTACAATGAGCAGTTCTTC
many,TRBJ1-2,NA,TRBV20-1,CSARYSYYGYTF,TGCAGTGCTAGATACAGCTACTATGGCTACACCTTC
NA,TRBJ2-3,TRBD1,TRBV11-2,CASSRDGTGTDTQYF,TGTGCCAGCAGCCGCGACGGGACAGGCACAGATACGCAGTATTTT